One and the same sample provided the 20 T cell receptor beta chains below, sequenced in a study of shared clonotypes between healthy human individuals. Here immunoSEQ multiplex PCR was the method, and the copy in TCRdb shows in-frame clones only, minus some. Of more than 400,000 clones listed, around 96% are singletons. Sequences were obtained from naive CD4+ T cells sorted from blood. Subset described: CD45RA+ positively selected. These receptors were collected from a woman between 25 and 40 years old in good health.

The chain couples TRBV30 to TRBJ2-2, with D perhaps matching TRBD1 (6 bases). The germline gives CDR1 GTSNPN, CDR2 SVGIG (reference sequence). CDR3 size: 15 residues. Trimming shortened V by 0 bases and J by 0 bases, and 8 bases separated the two germline ends. CDR3 residues: CAWSVRTANTGELFF. The CDR3 DNA sequence: TGTGCCTGGAGTGTTCGGACAGCGAACACCGGGGAGCTGTTTTTT. Filled out from reference TRBV30 and TRBJ2-2, the complete variable domain reads SQTIHQWPATLVQPVGSPLSLECTVEGTSNPNLYWYRQAAGRGLQLLFYSVGIGQISSEVPQNLSASRPQDRQFILSSKKLLLSDSGFYLCAWSVRTANTGELFFGEGSRLTVL.

CDR3 region: CASSQRGQGVRLADYNEQFF. The CDR3 nucleotides are TGCGCCAGCAGTCAGCGGGGTCAGGGGGTGAGACTAGCGGACTACAATGAGCAGTTCTTC. The chain couples TRBV5-1 to TRBJ2-1; TRBD2 matches 9 bases. Germline V lookup: CDR1 SGHRS, CDR2 YFSETQ. The CDR3 totals 20 residues. With 5 bases clipped from V and 3 bases from J, the junction kept 21 bases outside the gene matches.

The DNA for the CDR3 is TGCGCCAGCAGCTACACCGTCAGGGACCAAGAGACCCAGTACTTC. This encodes CASSYTVRDQETQYF. The chain recombines TRBV4-1 with TRBJ2-5; tentatively, D is TRBD1 (5 bases). CDR3 size: 15 residues. V shed 5 bases and J shed 0 bases, with 13 bases lying between them. Germline assignment: CDR1 MGHRA and CDR2 YSYEKL.

This chain links TRBV6-5 with TRBJ2-5; 9 bases are a match to TRBD1. The CDR3 runs to 14 residues. J gave up 4 bases and V 6 bases, and 6 bases lay outside the gene matches. CDR1 and CDR2 (germline): MNHEY, SVGAGI. The CDR3 nucleotides are TGTGCCAGCAGATTAACAGGGGGCGGAGAGACCCAGTACTTC. This translates into CASRLTGGGETQYF.

The rearrangement links TRBV28 to TRBJ1-2; 7 bases line up with TRBD1. The CDR3 runs 12 residues. The germline CDR1 and CDR2 sequences are MDHEN and SYDVKM. V shed 6 bases and J 7 bases; nucleotides not matched to a gene: 5. CDR3: CASSQGGRGYTF. The CDR3 bases are TGTGCCAGCAGCCAGGGGGGCCGTGGCTACACCTTC.

The chain carries TRBV28 and TRBJ2-2; 8 nucleotides line up with TRBD1. Trimming cost V 8 bases and J 4 bases; bases outside gene matches: 9. The germline gives CDR1 MDHEN, CDR2 SYDVKM. There are 15 residues in the CDR3. In nucleotides, the CDR3 is TGTGCCAGCGTAGCAGGGGGCGAAGGCACCGGGGAGCTGTTTTTT. The encoded protein is CASVAGGEGTGELFF. The full variable domain, with the rest looked up from reference TRBV28 and TRBJ2-2, is DVKVTQSSRYLVKRTGEKVFLECVQDMDHENMFWYRQDPGLGLRLIYFSYDVKMKEKGDIPEGYSVSREKKERFSLILESASTNQTSMYLCASVAGGEGTGELFFGEGSRLTVL.

This chain joins TRBV6-5 and TRBJ2-2; 8 nucleotides line up with TRBD1. CDR3 length: 15 amino acids. The J segment lost 4 bases and the V segment lost 6 bases, leaving 7 bases of the junction unmatched. The germline V gene has CDR1 MNHEY and CDR2 SVGAGI. The CDR3 region is CASRGRGLGTGELFF. The DNA of the CDR3 is TGTGCCAGCAGGGGCAGGGGGCTGGGCACCGGGGAGCTGTTTTTT.

The V gene is TRBV27, the J gene TRBJ1-1; D gene ambiguous. The CDR3 runs 15 residues. Trimming shortened V by 6 bases and J by 1 base, and 15 bases separated the two germline ends. The germline gives CDR1 MNHEY, CDR2 SMNVEV (reference sequence). The CDR3 reads CASSLRPGTNTEAFF. CDR3 bases: TGTGCCAGCAGCTTGCGTCCTGGAACGAACACTGAAGCTTTCTTT.

The chain joins TRBV6-1 to TRBJ1-5, with D unresolved. The germline V and J ends were trimmed by 6 bases and 0 bases, with 12 bases remaining between them. The CDR3 spans 15 residues. Germline CDR1 reads MNHNS; CDR2 reads SASEGT. The CDR3 DNA reads as TGTGCCAGCAGCACGACCGGATCTAGCAATCAGCCCCAGCATTTT. Translated, it gives CASSTTGSSNQPQHF.

The chain has TRBV7-9 and TRBJ2-6; no definite D call. CDR1 is SEHNR and CDR2 is FQNEAQ in the germline V gene (reference sequence). The CDR3 has 16 amino acids. The V gene lost 1 base and the J gene lost 2 bases, with 9 bases spanning the gap. This CDR3 is CASSLVMGTGANVLTF. In nucleotides, the CDR3 is TGTGCCAGCAGCTTAGTGATGGGTACTGGGGCCAACGTCCTGACTTTC.

The V gene is TRBV7-2, the J gene TRBJ2-3; D gene ambiguous. CDR3 length: 16 amino acids. V gave up 4 bases and J gave up 3 bases, with 17 bases separating them. Germline V lookup: CDR1 SGHTA, CDR2 FQGNSA. In nucleotides, the CDR3 is TGTGCCAGCAGCTCATCGGGTCTCTCGAGAACAGATACGCAGTATTTT. Its protein is CASSSSGLSRTDTQYF.

The chain uses TRBV28 and TRBJ1-1; D is ambiguous. V dropped 5 bases and J dropped 5 bases, with 12 bases sitting between them. CDR1 MDHEN and CDR2 SYDVKM come from the germline V gene. The CDR3 is made up of 13 amino acids. CDR3 bases: TGTGCCAGCAGTCAGAGTCTTGAAACTGAAGCTTTCTTT. It specifies CASSQSLETEAFF.

This clone was detected a few times. The V and J genes are TRBV28 and TRBJ2-6, with D possibly matching TRBD1 (6 bases). The germline CDR1 and CDR2 sequences are MDHEN and SYDVKM. This CDR3 contains 17 residues. V shed 5 bases and J shed 0 bases, with 14 bases lying between them. In nucleotides, the CDR3 is TGTGCCAGCAGTCCACTGGGACACGACTCTGGGGCCAACGTCCTGACTTTC. This codes for CASSPLGHDSGANVLTF.

The genes are TRBV2 and TRBJ2-2; D is tentatively TRBD1 or TRBD2 (6 bases each). The V end was cut by 3 bases, the J end by 1 base, with 12 bases between. The CDR3 spans 16 residues. The germline CDR1 and CDR2 sequences are SNHLY and FYNNEI. CDR3 in amino acids: CASSEQGGKNTGELFF. CDR3 DNA sequence: TGTGCCAGCAGTGAGCAAGGGGGGAAGAACACCGGGGAGCTGTTTTTT.

The chain has TRBV28 and TRBJ1-3; D uncertain. The V and J ends lost 3 bases and 2 bases respectively, with 8 bases between them. The CDR3 extends over 14 amino acids. Germline V gene data show CDR1 as MDHEN and CDR2 as SYDVKM. The DNA of the CDR3 is TGTGCCAGCAGTTTGATAAATGCTGGAAACACCATATATTTT. As protein: CASSLINAGNTIYF.

V gene TRBV19 combines with J gene TRBJ2-2; the D is unclear. V was trimmed by 5 bases and J by 5 bases, leaving 15 bases between them. CDR3 length: 15 residues. CDR1 is LNHDA, CDR2 SQIVND, per germline (reference sequence). This CDR3 reads CASSWVTEITGELFF. The CDR3 bases are TGTGCCAGTAGTTGGGTAACGGAAATAACCGGGGAGCTGTTTTTT.

The chain has TRBV18 and TRBJ1-4; 8 positions agree with TRBD1. This CDR3 spans 20 amino acids. V shed 1 base and J 2 bases; nucleotides not matched to a gene: 15. Germline V gene data show CDR1 as KGHSH and CDR2 as LQKENI. CDR3 loop: CASSPLMAGGSDGTNEKLFF. The CDR3 DNA sequence: TGTGCCAGCTCACCACTAATGGCAGGGGGCTCCGATGGGACTAATGAAAAACTGTTTTTT.

The V call is TRBV12-5, the J call TRBJ1-1; 10 nucleotides align to TRBD1. After removal of 5 bases from V and 1 base from J, the junction contained 4 bases not matched to a gene. Germline V lookup: CDR1 LGHNT, CDR2 FRNRAP. The CDR3 runs to 15 residues. The CDR3 reads CASGRQGAGNTEAFF. The CDR3 bases are TGTGCTAGTGGTCGACAGGGGGCGGGGAACACTGAAGCTTTCTTT.

V and J are TRBV6-1 and TRBJ2-7; D unresolved. The CDR3 runs 14 residues. CDR1 MNHNS and CDR2 SASEGT come from the germline V gene. Trimming removed 1 base from V and 0 bases from J, with 7 bases in between. The CDR3 region is CASSEVPSSYEQYF. The CDR3 region has the DNA TGTGCCAGCAGTGAAGTGCCTAGCTCCTACGAGCAGTACTTC.

The chain couples TRBV5-1 to TRBJ1-1; tentatively, D is TRBD1 (5 bases). Germline V CDR1 and CDR2: SGHRS, YFSETQ. Trimming removed 4 bases from V and 3 bases from J, with 19 bases in between. This CDR3 region has 16 residues. DNA of the CDR3: TGCGCCAGCAGCGTAGTAACGGGGGTTGGGGACACTGAAGCTTTCTTT. Its protein product is CASSVVTGVGDTEAFF.